Sequencing of this T cell receptor beta chain was carried out in a study of T cells in Graves' hyperthyroidism and ophthalmopathy. Study observations and caveats: It was a median about seven months before onset that the model predicted ophthalmopathy.

Germline CDR1 and CDR2: SQVTM and ANQGSEA. The CDR3 sequence is 13 residues long. Out of roughly 10 ml of fresh peripheral blood came the PBMCs. This clonotype occurred many times. Its antigen is undetermined. TCR beta CDR3 regions were amplified from RNA. TCR CDR3 regions were first amplified by RT-PCR with HTBI primers. Using its own MiXCR run on the multiplex PCR reads, TCRdb lists one record per CDR3 protein. Here the sample spans about 580,000 distinct CDR3 sequences, approximately 14% being singletons. This TCR was sampled from a woman in her twenties or thirties with Graves' hyperthyroidism that later progressed to Graves' ophthalmopathy. This chain connects TRBV29-1 to TRBJ2-1; 7 positions match TRBD1. Sequencing used blood. CDR3 nucleotide sequence: TGCAGAACGGGGACAGATTATCCCAATGAGCAGTTCTTC. It encodes CRTGTDYPNEQFF.